Listed below are T cell receptor beta chains from one sample, sequenced in a study of OX40 agonist ivuxolimab in advanced cancers. TCRdb's copy holds only in-frame clones and misses some; the assay was immunoSEQ multiplex PCR. The data contain 95,000 to 100,000 clones, roughly 91% of them singletons. The input for sequencing was CD4+ or CD8+ T cells sorted from blood, taken in a trial of the OX40 agonist ivuxolimab. Source of these receptors: an adult with an advanced solid tumor such as melanoma, head and neck, liver or kidney cancer. CDR3s include the opening cysteine and the closing phenylalanine or tryptophan. The order of the fields is D gene, clone size, J gene, V gene, CDR3 protein, CDR3 DNA. A D gene is named only where the DNA matches it firmly. Clone size is not always given. Where it is, it says once, few, many or a class for expanded clones.

NA	NA	TRBJ1-1	TRBV13	CASSLGPASGSLRFMNTEAFF	TGTGCCAGCAGCTTAGGCCCCGCCAGTGGCAGCCTTCGATTTATGAACACTGAAGCTTTCTTT
NA	NA	TRBJ2-6	TRBV27	CASSLWGSGANVLTF	TGTGCCAGCAGTTTATGGGGCTCTGGGGCCAACGTCCTGACTTTC
NA	NA	TRBJ2-1	TRBV30	CAWSVEGIYNEQFF	TGTGCCTGGAGTGTGGAGGGGATATACAATGAGCAGTTCTTC
NA	once	TRBJ1-4	TRBV7-3	CASSLKVRQINEKLFF	TGTGCCAGCAGCTTAAAAGTACGTCAGATTAATGAAAAACTGTTTTTT
NA	NA	TRBJ2-3	TRBV5-1	CASSSGMTSNTDTQYF	TGCGCCAGCAGCTCCGGTATGACGAGCAATACAGATACGCAGTATTTT
NA	NA	TRBJ1-2	TRBV6-1	CASSRRGDYGYTF	TGTGCCAGCAGTCGGAGGGGGGACTATGGCTACACCTTC
TRBD1	NA	TRBJ2-7	TRBV10-3	CATSSGQGGDEQYF	TGTGCCACCTCCAGCGGACAGGGGGGCGACGAGCAGTACTTC
NA	NA	TRBJ1-2	TRBV2	CASSGPGQGYGYTF	TGTGCCAGCAGTGGCCCGGGCCAGGGCTATGGCTACACCTTC
NA	NA	TRBJ2-7	TRBV28	CASSLLRGEQYF	TGTGCCAGCAGTTTATTAAGGGGCGAGCAGTACTTC
TRBD1	NA	TRBJ1-1	TRBV10-3	CAIRDDREEAFF	TGTGCCATCAGGGACGACAGGGAAGAAGCTTTCTTT
NA	NA	TRBJ1-1	TRBV28	CASSSRTENTEAFF	TGTGCCAGCAGTTCCCGGACAGAGAACACTGAAGCTTTCTTT
NA	NA	TRBJ1-4	TRBV4-2	CASSQGSRTAEKLFF	TGTGCCAGCAGCCAAGGCTCCCGGACAGCTGAAAAACTGTTTTTT
NA	NA	TRBJ2-5	TRBV11-2	CASSSDRVTTQYF	TGTGCCAGCAGCTCCGACCGAGTGACGACCCAGTACTTC
NA	once	TRBJ1-1	TRBV18	CASSPRQGTNTEAFF	TGTGCCAGCTCACCACGGCAGGGGACTAACACTGAAGCTTTCTTT
NA	NA	TRBJ1-1	TRBV6-5	CASLPGLNTEAFF	TGTGCCAGCCTTCCGGGGTTGAACACTGAAGCTTTCTTT
TRBD2	NA	TRBJ2-1	TRBV12-5	CASGLSGLEQFF	TGTGCTAGTGGTTTGTCGGGACTAGAGCAGTTCTTC
NA	NA	TRBJ1-1	TRBV19	CASAPQNTEAFF	TGTGCCAGTGCGCCACAGAACACTGAAGCTTTCTTT
NA	NA	TRBJ2-3	TRBV15	CATSRATGHADTQYF	TGTGCCACCAGCAGAGCTACCGGGCACGCAGATACGCAGTATTTT
TRBD2	NA	TRBJ2-7	TRBV19	CASSIGTSGAYEQYF	TGTGCCAGTAGTATTGGAACTAGCGGTGCCTACGAGCAGTACTTC
TRBD1	NA	TRBJ1-4	TRBV18	CASSPRDRGWELVDEKLFF	TGTGCCAGCTCACCGCGGGACAGGGGATGGGAATTGGTGGATGAAAAACTGTTTTTT
TRBD1	NA	TRBJ2-7	TRBV27	CASSLPGQGQYF	TGTGCCAGCAGCCTACCCGGACAGGGTCAGTACTTC
NA	NA	TRBJ2-7	TRBV4-1	CASSQGQGTPYEQYF	TGCGCCAGCAGTCAAGGGCAGGGGACTCCCTACGAGCAGTACTTC
NA	NA	TRBJ1-3	TRBV6-5	CASSYDRSRSGNTIYF	TGTGCCAGCAGTTATGACAGGTCACGCTCTGGAAACACCATATATTTT
NA	NA	TRBJ2-3	TRBV5-1	CASSPDLALGTDTQYF	TGCGCCAGCAGCCCAGATCTAGCGCTTGGCACAGATACGCAGTATTTT
TRBD2	NA	TRBJ2-1	TRBV7-9	CASSLGLRPSGRDDEQFF	TGTGCCAGCAGCTTAGGATTAAGACCTAGCGGGAGGGATGATGAGCAGTTCTTC
TRBD2	NA	TRBJ2-3	TRBV5-4	CASSPGGGRAGTDTQYF	TGTGCCAGCAGCCCGGGAGGCGGGAGGGCTGGCACAGATACGCAGTATTTT
TRBD2	NA	TRBJ2-7	TRBV30	CAWAPGFFSGAYEQYF	TGTGCCTGGGCCCCCGGGTTCTTTAGCGGGGCCTACGAGCAGTACTTC
TRBD1	NA	TRBJ1-2	TRBV28	CASSGPGQGDYGYTF	TGTGCCAGCAGTGGGCCCGGACAGGGGGACTATGGCTACACCTTC